Listed below are T cell receptor beta chains from one sample, sequenced in a study of blood T cell repertoires in COVID-19. Using immunoSEQ multiplex PCR, the repertoire was profiled, and TCRdb retains in-frame clones only, with some absent. The sample carries approximately 100,000 clones, 70% to 80% recorded once. The sequenced sample was peripheral blood. These receptors all stem from a man in his 70s with active or convalescent COVID-19. Both conserved end residues are part of each CDR3. A D gene is named only where the DNA matches it firmly. Some rows have no size entry. The others give once, few or many, or a class for an expanded clone.

TRBV27	.	TRBJ1-1	.	TGTGCCAGCAGAGATCGGGTGAGCACTGAAGCTTTCTTT	CASRDRVSTEAFF
TRBV5-6	.	TRBJ1-2	.	TGTGCCAGCAGCAGGGACACCAAGAACTATGGCTACACCTTC	CASSRDTKNYGYTF
TRBV6-4	.	TRBJ1-6	.	TGTGCCAGCAGTGAAACCCGCGGTTCACCCCTCCACTTT	CASSETRGSPLHF
TRBV28	TRBD1	TRBJ1-4	.	TGTGCCAGCAGTTTAGAGGACAGGGTGATGTTTTTT	CASSLEDRVMFF
TRBV19	.	TRBJ1-4	.	TGTGCCAGTAGCGTACAGAGGGAAGCTAATGAAAAACTGTTTTTT	CASSVQREANEKLFF
TRBV6-5	TRBD1	TRBJ1-2	.	TGTGCCAGCAGCCGTCCGGGACAGGGCAACTATGGCTACACCTTC	CASSRPGQGNYGYTF
TRBV6-5	TRBD1	TRBJ1-6	.	TGTGCCAGCAGGAGACAGGGTTTGGATTCACCCCTCCACTTT	CASRRQGLDSPLHF
TRBV18	.	TRBJ1-6	.	TGTGCCAGCTCACGTAAGGAGGATTCACCCCTCCACTTT	CASSRKEDSPLHF
TRBV4-1	TRBD1	TRBJ1-2	.	TGCGCCAGCAGCCAAGCCGGGACAGTGATAGGCTACACCTTC	CASSQAGTVIGYTF
TRBV5-5	.	TRBJ1-6	.	TGTGCCAGCAGCTCCCGCCGGGGGGATCCGGGAGAGAGGGGAAATTCACCCCTCCACTTT	CASSSRRGDPGERGNSPLHF
TRBV5-8	.	TRBJ1-4	.	TGTGCCAGCAGCTCGAACGCAGGGATGGAAAAACTGTTTTTT	CASSSNAGMEKLFF
TRBV11-2	TRBD2	TRBJ2-7	.	TGTGCCAGCAGCTCGACTAGCGGGAGTTTTGAGCAGTACTTC	CASSSTSGSFEQYF
TRBV29-1	.	TRBJ1-4	.	TGCAGCGTTGAGGTGGCTAGTGGAGACGAAAAACTGTTTTTT	CSVEVASGDEKLFF
TRBV11-2	TRBD1	TRBJ1-3	.	TGTGCCAGCAGCGTACAGGGGGCTTCTGGAAACACCATATATTTT	CASSVQGASGNTIYF
TRBV7-2	TRBD2	TRBJ2-2	.	TGTGCCAGCAGCTTAACTATACTAGCGGGAAGGGGGGAGCTGTTTTTT	CASSLTILAGRGELFF
TRBV28	.	TRBJ2-2	.	TGTGCCAGCAGTTTAAGGCGGCTGAACACCGGGGAGCTGTTTTTT	CASSLRRLNTGELFF
TRBV6-5	TRBD1	TRBJ2-1	.	TGTGCCAGCTGGGACAGGGACGGCGAGCAGTTCTTC	CASWDRDGEQFF
TRBV28	.	TRBJ1-2	.	TGTGCCAGCCTCGCCCCCGGGGAAAAAGTCTACGGCTACACCTTC	CASLAPGEKVYGYTF
TRBV5-1	TRBD1	TRBJ1-2	few	TGCGCCAGCAGCGTGGGACAGGCTAACTATGGCTACACCTTC	CASSVGQANYGYTF
TRBV6-5	TRBD1	TRBJ2-3	few	TGTGCCAGCAGACAGGGGCGCGGCACAGATACGCAGTATTTT	CASRQGRGTDTQYF
TRBV11-2	.	TRBJ1-1	.	TGTGCCAGCAGCTCGGAGCCGGGAGGGGCTGAAGCTTTCTTT	CASSSEPGGAEAFF
TRBV19	TRBD1	TRBJ1-2	.	TGTGCCAGTAGTATAGCCGGGACAGGCACTAACTATGGCTACACCTTC	CASSIAGTGTNYGYTF
TRBV10-3	TRBD2	TRBJ2-5	once	TGTGCCATCAGTGATCGGCGGGAGTACCAAGAGACCCAGTACTTC	CAISDRREYQETQYF
TRBV27	TRBD1	TRBJ2-2	.	TGTGCCAGCAGTTTACAGGGGGCCAACACCGGGGAGCTGTTTTTT	CASSLQGANTGELFF
TRBV7-8	.	TRBJ2-7	.	TGTGCCAGCAGCTTAGTCGGGTACGAGCAGTACTTC	CASSLVGYEQYF
TRBV29-1	.	TRBJ1-2	.	TGCAGCGTCGCGAAAAGCAACTATGGCTACACCTTC	CSVAKSNYGYTF
TRBV21-1	.	TRBJ1-1	once	TGTGCCAGCAGCAAAAGCGGGCGGGTCACTGAAGCTTTCTTT	CASSKSGRVTEAFF
TRBV30	TRBD2	TRBJ2-2	.	TGTGCCTGGGTCCCGGGAGGGCCCGGGGAGCTGTTTTTT	CAWVPGGPGELFF
TRBV4-1	TRBD1	TRBJ1-5	.	TGCGCCAGCAGCCCGGACAGGGTGATGGCGCCCCAGCATTTT	CASSPDRVMAPQHF
TRBV6-5	.	TRBJ1-5	.	TGTGCCAGCAGTTATACCGGAGGAGAGCAGCCCCAGCATTTT	CASSYTGGEQPQHF
TRBV19	.	TRBJ1-6	.	TGTGCCAGTAGTATAGATATCAGTTCACCCCTCCACTTT	CASSIDISSPLHF
TRBV24-1	.	TRBJ2-1	.	TGTGCCACCCGAGGCGCGGCCGACTACAATGAGCAGTTCTTC	CATRGAADYNEQFF
TRBV3-1/TRBV3-2	.	TRBJ1-1	.	TGTGCCAGCAGCCCAAGCGGACTGAGGGCTACTGAAGCTTTCTTT	CASSPSGLRATEAFF
TRBV28	TRBD2	TRBJ2-7	.	TGTGCCAGCAGTTTAGGCACCATCGGACTAGCGGGAGACTCCTACGAGCAGTACTTC	CASSLGTIGLAGDSYEQYF
TRBV4-2	TRBD2	TRBJ2-1	.	TGTGCCAGCAGCCAAGAAGCCGCTAGCGGTTACTACAATGAGCAGTTCTTC	CASSQEAASGYYNEQFF
TRBV20-1	TRBD2	TRBJ2-7	.	TGCAGTGGGGAGGGCTCCTACGAGCAGTACTTC	CSGEGSYEQYF
TRBV2	.	TRBJ1-5	many	TGTGCCAGCACCGACAGGTCGGCTCAGCCCCAGCATTTT	CASTDRSAQPQHF
TRBV7-3	TRBD1	TRBJ2-2	.	TGTGCCAGCAGCTTCCTTAACAGGGGGCAGGGCGGGGAGCTGTTTTTT	CASSFLNRGQGGELFF
TRBV7-9	TRBD1	TRBJ1-3	.	TGTGCCAGCAGCTTAGCCGGGACAGCTGGAAACACCATATATTTT	CASSLAGTAGNTIYF
TRBV3-1/TRBV3-2	TRBD1	TRBJ1-4	.	TGTGCCAGCAGCCGAAAACTTACAGGGGGAAGGAATAATGAAAAACTGTTTTTT	CASSRKLTGGRNNEKLFF
TRBV7-2	TRBD2	TRBJ2-7	few	TGTGCCAGCAGCTTAAGCAGCGGGAGGGCCAACCACGAGCAGTACTTC	CASSLSSGRANHEQYF
TRBV30	.	TRBJ1-1	.	TGTGCCTGGAGTGTGCCAGGGGTGACTGAAGCTTTCTTT	CAWSVPGVTEAFF
TRBV18	.	TRBJ2-2	.	TGTGCCAGCTCACCACCGTTTGGGCTCGGCACCGGGGAGCTGTTTTTT	CASSPPFGLGTGELFF
TRBV4-1	.	TRBJ2-1	few	TGCGCCAGCAGCCAAGATTGGACGGACATGGGCAATGAGCAGTTCTTC	CASSQDWTDMGNEQFF
TRBV21-1	.	TRBJ2-1	.	TGTGCCAGCAGCAAAGGGCGACTAGCGGGAGTCGTCGGCAATGAGCAGTTCTTC	CASSKGRLAGVVGNEQFF